A single sample is the source of the 27 T cell receptor beta chains below, sequenced in a study of blood T cell repertoires in COVID-19. Some clones are missing from TCRdb's copy, which holds only in-frame ones; the method was immunoSEQ multiplex PCR. The data show 250,000 or so clones, around four fifths seen once. Sequenced sample: peripheral blood. The receptors were gathered from a man over 45 with acute or convalescent COVID-19.

Concerning this clone: The same CDR3 arises from other DNA sequences in this sample as well. V gene TRBV15 combines with J gene TRBJ2-2; the D is unclear. Trimming took 1 base from V and 2 from J, leaving 5 bases between them. Germline V gene data show CDR1 as LNHNV and CDR2 as YYDKDF (reference sequence). This CDR3 region has 14 residues. CDR3 region: CATSRGSNTGELFF. The CDR3 region has the DNA TGTGCCACCAGCAGAGGTTCAAACACCGGGGAGCTGTTTTTT. Drawing the rest from reference TRBV15 and TRBJ2-2, the complete variable domain is DAMVIQNPRYQVTQFGKPVTLSCSQTLNHNVMYWYQQKSSQAPKLLFHYYDKDFNNEADTPDNFQSRRPNTSFCFLDIRSPGLGDTAMYLCATSRGSNTGELFFGEGSRLTVL.

V is TRBV19 and J is TRBJ1-2; 9 bases map to TRBD1. V lost 4 bases, J lost 2 bases, and 5 bases stayed unmatched. CDR3 size: 15 residues. The germline CDR1 and CDR2 sequences are LNHDA and SQIVND (reference sequence). This CDR3 is CASSTPGTGNYGYTF. The CDR3 region has the DNA TGTGCCAGTAGTACACCCGGGACAGGGAACTATGGCTACACCTTC. Full variable domain (missing parts from reference TRBV19 and TRBJ1-2): DGGITQSPKYLFRKEGQNVTLSCEQNLNHDAMYWYRQDPGQGLRLIYYSQIVNDFQKGDIAEGYSVSREKKESFPLTVTSAQKNPTAFYLCASSTPGTGNYGYTFGSGTRLTVV.

The chain recombines TRBV14 with TRBJ1-1, with D possibly matching TRBD1 (5 bases). The CDR3 extends over 13 amino acids. Per the germline V gene, CDR1 is SGHDN and CDR2 is FVKESK. The V end lost 8 bases, the J end lost 1 base, and 11 bases lay between the germline ends. CDR3 DNA: TGTGCCAGCGGGACTGCGCCGAACACTGAAGCTTTCTTT. Residues: CASGTAPNTEAFF.

The chain recombines TRBV7-9 with TRBJ1-1, with TRBD1 matching 10 bases. Losses at the gene ends were 4 bases for V and 9 bases for J; bases not matched to a gene: 5. The germline V gene encodes CDR1 SEHNR and CDR2 FQNEAQ (reference sequence). This CDR3 region has 13 residues. For the CDR3, the DNA is TGTGCCAGCAGCTGGACAGGGGGGCCTCAAGCTTTCTTT. It translates to CASSWTGGPQAFF.

This clone was seen more than once but under ten times. This chain connects TRBV30 to TRBJ1-3, with 7 positions matching TRBD1. Per germline, CDR1 GTSNPN and CDR2 SVGIG (reference sequence). CDR3 length equals 13 residues. Trimming cost V 4 bases and J 2 bases; bases outside gene matches: 2. For the CDR3, the DNA is TGTGCCTGGACCGGGACAGCTGGAAACACCATATATTTT. Its protein is CAWTGTAGNTIYF.

The rearrangement joins TRBV7-9 to TRBJ1-1; possible D gene TRBD1, 5 bases. The V gene lost 7 bases and the J gene lost 2 bases, with 17 bases spanning the gap. The germline gives CDR1 SEHNR, CDR2 FQNEAQ (reference sequence). The length of the CDR3 is 15 residues. CDR3 in amino acids: CASTDQHWTNTEAFF. The CDR3 bases are TGTGCCAGCACCGACCAACATTGGACAAACACTGAAGCTTTCTTT.

V and J are TRBV7-2 and TRBJ1-2, with 7 bases matching TRBD1. The CDR3 spans 15 residues. After removal of 4 bases from V and 4 bases from J, the junction contained 9 bases not matched to a gene. CDR1 and CDR2 (germline): SGHTA, FQGNSA. The CDR3 region is CASSSPPAGGYGYTF. DNA for the CDR3: TGTGCCAGCAGCTCCCCCCCCGCAGGGGGCTATGGCTACACCTTC.

The chain is built from TRBV5-4 and TRBJ2-1, with D tentatively TRBD2 (6 bases). Germline loops: CDR1 SGHNT, CDR2 YYREEE (reference sequence). The V gene lost 2 bases and the J gene lost 0 bases, with 12 bases spanning the gap. This CDR3 has 16 amino acids. The CDR3 region is CASSLGGTASYNEQFF. The DNA of the CDR3 is TGTGCCAGCAGCTTAGGAGGGACTGCCTCCTACAATGAGCAGTTCTTC.

J is TRBJ2-2 and V is TRBV10-3; 7 nucleotides line up with TRBD2. From germline, CDR1 is ENHRY and CDR2 SYGVKD. The ends lost 0 bases at V and 5 bases at J; junction bases unmatched: 12. The CDR3 totals 18 residues. CDR3 DNA sequence: TGTGCCATCAGTGAGTCAAGATCTAGCGGCACCGAGACCGGGGAGCTGTTTTTT. Its translation is CAISESRSSGTETGELFF.

The chain uses TRBV9 and TRBJ2-7; possible D gene TRBD1, 6 bases. Germline values: CDR1 SGDLS, CDR2 YYNGEE. V was pared by 4 bases and J by 3 bases, with 8 bases between. The CDR3 is 12 amino acids. Written as DNA, the CDR3 is TGTGCCAGCAGCTCACAGGGCTACGAGCAGTACTTC. It specifies CASSSQGYEQYF.

This chain links TRBV2 with TRBJ1-1, with 10 positions matching TRBD1. The CDR3 is made up of 14 amino acids. V lost 6 bases and J lost 1; bases outside the gene matches: 2. Germline lookup yields CDR1 SNHLY and CDR2 FYNNEI. The CDR3 protein is CASSRDRGNTEAFF. CDR3 in DNA: TGTGCCAGCAGCCGGGACAGGGGGAACACTGAAGCTTTCTTT.

In this sample, this clone turned up once. The J gene is TRBJ1-1, the V gene TRBV18, with TRBD1 as a possible D gene (5 bases). This CDR3 has 14 residues. Deletions cut 3 bases from V and 6 bases from J, with 14 bases between. Germline values: CDR1 KGHSH, CDR2 LQKENI. In DNA, the CDR3 is TGTGCCAGCTCACCGACGACAGTGAAGGCTGAAGCTTTCTTT. Translating it yields CASSPTTVKAEAFF.

In nucleotides, the CDR3 is TGCGCCAGCAGACTGAGGGCCTCCTACGAGCAGTACTTC. It specifies CASRLRASYEQYF. The V gene is TRBV5-1, the J gene TRBJ2-7; D is possibly TRBD2 (5 bases). CDR3 size: 13 residues. The germline gives CDR1 SGHRS, CDR2 YFSETQ. V gave up 5 bases and J gave up 0 bases, with 9 bases separating them.

The rearrangement uses TRBV10-2 and TRBJ1-2, with TRBD1 as a possible D gene (5 bases). Trimming pared 4 bases from V and 1 base from J, leaving 13 bases between. CDR3 length: 15 amino acids. Germline values: CDR1 WSHSY, CDR2 SAAADI. For the CDR3, the DNA is TGCGCCAGCAGTGGAGGACACAGCTATAACTATGGCTACACCTTC. The encoded protein is CASSGGHSYNYGYTF.

This rearrangement joins TRBV19 to TRBJ2-2; the match to TRBD2 covers 10 bases. This CDR3 spans 15 amino acids. CDR1 and CDR2 from the germline V gene are LNHDA and SQIVND (reference sequence). V was clipped by 3 bases and J by 4 bases; unmatched bases: 2. The CDR3 DNA follows: TGTGCCAGTAGTATCCTAGCGGGGGTCACCGGGGAGCTGTTTTTT. Residues: CASSILAGVTGELFF.

This sequence joins TRBV14 and TRBJ1-2; 8 bases map to TRBD1. Germline V gene lookup returns CDR1 SGHDN and CDR2 FVKESK. With 6 bases clipped from V and 4 bases from J, the junction kept 4 bases outside the gene matches. The CDR3 contains 13 residues. This CDR3 reads CASRPTGGYGYTF. For the CDR3, the DNA is TGTGCCAGCAGGCCTACAGGGGGCTATGGCTACACCTTC.

The rearrangement joins TRBV9 to TRBJ1-3; D gene unclear. Germline CDR1 reads SGDLS; CDR2 reads YYNGEE. Trimming cost V 5 bases and J 4 bases, with 19 bases left between them. CDR3 length equals 16 residues. The DNA of the CDR3 is TGTGCCAGCAGTACCCCTCCGCATGACTTGGGAAACACCATATATTTT. Its translation is CASSTPPHDLGNTIYF. The full variable domain, in which reference TRBV9 and TRBJ1-3 provide the parts outside the CDR3, is DSGVTQTPKHLITATGQRVTLRCSPRSGDLSVYWYQQSLDQGLQFLIQYYNGEERAKGNILERFSAQQFPDLHSELNLSSLELGDSALYFCASSTPPHDLGNTIYFGEGSWLTVV.

V and J are TRBV3-1 (or the pseudogene TRBV3-2) and TRBJ2-1, with a weak D call TRBD2 (5 bases). Trimming shortened V by 1 base and J by 9 bases, and 10 bases separated the two germline ends. The CDR3 runs to 13 residues. Germline V CDR1 and CDR2: LGHDT, YNNKEL (reference sequence). CDR3 region: CASSQGDYGEQFF. The CDR3 DNA reads as TGTGCCAGCAGCCAAGGCGACTATGGTGAGCAGTTCTTC.

V usage is TRBV2 and J usage is TRBJ2-3, with TRBD2 identical over 8 bases. This CDR3 has 20 residues. Germline CDR1 SNHLY, CDR2 FYNNEI. The trim removed 6 bases at V and 1 base at J, leaving 21 bases unmatched. The CDR3 loop is CASSQYPGAGVGLGTDTQYF. In nucleotides, the CDR3 is TGTGCCAGCAGCCAATATCCCGGAGCGGGAGTAGGTTTGGGCACAGATACGCAGTATTTT.

V and J are TRBV5-6 and TRBJ2-7; TRBD1 matches 8 bases. The CDR3 has 15 residues. Germline V gene data show CDR1 as SGHDT and CDR2 as YYEEEE. The V segment lost 4 bases and the J segment 5 bases; nucleotides outside the gene matches: 11. CDR3 bases: TGTGCCAGCAGCATTGGGCCGGCAGGGGGCAACGAGCAGTACTTC. It translates to CASSIGPAGGNEQYF.

Worth noting for this clone: Within the sample, other DNA sequences also encode this same CDR3. The V gene is TRBV11-3, the J gene TRBJ2-7; D remains unclear. Per the germline V gene, CDR1 is SGHNT and CDR2 is YENEEA. The CDR3 extends over 11 amino acids. V lost 4 bases to trimming and J lost 2 bases, with 3 bases between them. CDR3 region: CASSSAYEQYF. The DNA of the CDR3 is TGTGCCAGCAGCTCGGCCTACGAGCAGTACTTC.

This clone was recorded only once. This chain connects TRBV6-5 to TRBJ1-3; 10 nucleotides align to TRBD1. Trimming removed 6 bases from V and 2 bases from J; junction bases left unmatched: 4. This CDR3 has 15 amino acids. Per the germline V gene, CDR1 is MNHEY and CDR2 is SVGAGI. The chain's CDR3 is CASRWDRGAGNTIYF. CDR3 bases: TGTGCCAGCAGATGGGACAGGGGCGCTGGAAACACCATATATTTT.

The chain couples TRBV7-2 to TRBJ1-2; 10 bases are a match to TRBD1. CDR1 SGHTA and CDR2 FQGNSA come from the germline V gene. The ends lost 5 bases at V and 7 bases at J; junction bases unmatched: 10. The CDR3 runs 15 residues. This CDR3 is CASSALRTGGLGYTF. In nucleotides, the CDR3 is TGTGCCAGCAGCGCGCTCCGGACAGGGGGACTTGGCTACACCTTC.

The chain couples TRBV2 to TRBJ2-7, with 8 bases fitting TRBD1. The CDR3 has 16 residues. V shed 6 bases and J 7 bases; nucleotides not matched to a gene: 17. CDR1 is SNHLY, CDR2 FYNNEI, per germline. This chain's CDR3 is CASRPRTGQGNTEQYF. CDR3 coding DNA: TGTGCCAGCAGGCCTAGGACAGGGCAAGGGAATACTGAGCAGTACTTC.

The CDR3 DNA follows: TGTGCCATCAAGGGGACAGGGGCCCTTGCCGGGGAGCTGTTTTTT. The encoded protein is CAIKGTGALAGELFF. The chain links TRBV10-3 to TRBJ2-2, with 10 bases lining up with TRBD1. Looked up from germline, CDR1 is ENHRY and CDR2 is SYGVKD. This CDR3 is 15 amino acids long. V gave up 7 bases and J gave up 6 bases; unmatched junction bases: 8.

This chain joins TRBV3-1 (or the pseudogene TRBV3-2) and TRBJ2-7; D ambiguous. The V gene's germline CDR1 is LGHDT and CDR2 YNNKEL (reference sequence). The V end lost 1 base, the J end lost 3 bases, and 10 bases lay between the germline ends. The CDR3 consists of 14 residues. The CDR3 DNA reads as TGTGCCAGCAGCCAAGTGTCAGTCAGCTACGAGCAGTACTTC. Its translation is CASSQVSVSYEQYF.

The chain recombines TRBV18 with TRBJ2-5; D possibly corresponds to TRBD2 (5 bases). This CDR3 contains 12 residues. The V gene's germline CDR1 is KGHSH and CDR2 LQKENI. Trimming removed 3 bases at V and 4 bases at J, with 6 bases between. DNA for the CDR3: TGTGCCAGCTCACCTGAGGGAGAGACCCAGTACTTC. It specifies CASSPEGETQYF. The whole variable domain, remainder taken from reference TRBV18 and TRBJ2-5, is NAGVMQNPRHLVRRRGQEARLRCSPMKGHSHVYWYRQLPEEGLKFMVYLQKENIIDESGMPKERFSAEFPKEGPSILRIQQVVRGDSAAYFCASSPEGETQYFGPGTRLLVL.